The next 11 T cell receptor beta chains were all read from a single sample in a study of glioma-infiltrating T cells. Amplification of TCR alpha and beta CDR3 regions from RNA used iRepertoire nested multiplex PCR. TCRdb itself ran the multiplex PCR reads through MiXCR, one entry per CDR3 protein. The repertoire holds fewer than 3,500 distinct CDR3 sequences, with around 16% as singletons. The source material was glioma tissue, nonneoplastic brain tissue, or PBMCs (not recorded which). These receptors all come from a human donor with low-grade glioma or glioblastoma, undergoing nonglioma brain surgery, or in good health (not recorded which).

This clonotype was picked up a small number of times. The rearrangement links TRBV3-1 to TRBJ1-1; D gene uncertain. CDR3 length: 15 residues. V shed 0 bases and J shed 1 base, with 9 bases lying between them. CDR1 and CDR2 (germline): LGHDT, YNNKEL (reference sequence). Here the CDR3 reads CASSQEPAKNTEAFF. CDR3 sequence (DNA): TGTGCCAGCAGCCAAGAACCAGCGAAGAACACTGAAGCTTTCTTT.

By sample share, this clonotype is medium-sized. J is TRBJ1-2 and V is TRBV2, with D uncertain. The CDR3 is made up of 13 amino acids. Trimming shortened V by 6 bases and J by 5 bases, and 13 bases separated the two germline ends. Germline-derived CDR1 and CDR2 are SNHLY and FYNNEI. The CDR3 is CASRSGMEYGYTF. The CDR3, as DNA: TGTGCCAGCAGGAGTGGGATGGAGTATGGCTACACCTTC.

This clonotype is medium-sized within its sample. The rearrangement links TRBV28 to TRBJ1-2; 10 bases map to TRBD1. V dropped 6 bases and J dropped 5; count of bases not matched to a gene: 9. Germline V gene lookup returns CDR1 MDHEN and CDR2 SYDVKM. This CDR3 region has 15 residues. The CDR3 nucleotides are TGTGCCAGCAGCTCCGGGGGACAGGGGCTGTATGGCTACACCTTC. Residues: CASSSGGQGLYGYTF.

The V and J genes are TRBV9 and TRBJ1-1; D unclear. Looked up from germline, CDR1 is SGDLS and CDR2 is YYNGEE. This CDR3 has 13 amino acids. Trimming pared 5 bases from V and 2 bases from J, leaving 10 bases between. The CDR3, as DNA: TGTGCCAGCAGTGAGGCCATTAACACTGAAGCTTTCTTT. Its protein is CASSEAINTEAFF. Together with reference TRBV9 and TRBJ1-1, the CDR3 gives the full variable domain: DSGVTQTPKHLITATGQRVTLRCSPRSGDLSVYWYQQSLDQGLQFLIQYYNGEERAKGNILERFSAQQFPDLHSELNLSSLELGDSALYFCASSEAINTEAFFGQGTRLTVV.

This clonotype was observed at least ten times. This chain joins TRBV5-1 and TRBJ2-3; D gene unclear. Trimming pared 0 bases from V and 2 bases from J, leaving 10 bases between. The CDR3 consists of 15 residues. Per germline, CDR1 SGHRS and CDR2 YFSETQ. The CDR3 here is CASSLESIYTDTQYF. Written as DNA, the CDR3 is TGCGCCAGCAGCTTGGAAAGCATCTACACAGATACGCAGTATTTT.

This clonotype was seen at least ten times. The J gene is TRBJ1-1, the V gene TRBV7-9; 7 bases fit TRBD1. The CDR3 consists of 12 residues. The ends lost 5 bases at V and 7 bases at J; junction bases unmatched: 4. From germline, CDR1 is SEHNR and CDR2 FQNEAQ (reference sequence). CDR3 bases: TGTGCCAGCAGCCAAGGGACAGTTGAAGCTTTCTTT. Its protein product is CASSQGTVEAFF.

This clonotype was seen ten or more times. Here the CDR3 reads CASSLQGARTEAFF. CDR3 DNA sequence: TGTGCCAGCAGCTTACAGGGGGCGAGGACTGAAGCTTTCTTT. The rearrangement uses TRBV5-4 and TRBJ1-1; 9 bases map to TRBD1. The junction had 4 bases not matched to a gene; V was cut back by 2 bases and J by 5 bases. The CDR3 sequence is 14 residues long. The germline V gene encodes CDR1 SGHNT and CDR2 YYREEE (reference sequence).

The J gene is TRBJ2-7, the V gene TRBV27; D is possibly TRBD2 (6 bases). V was cut by 5 bases and J by 6 bases, with 14 bases left in between. This CDR3 contains 13 residues. Germline V gene data show CDR1 as MNHEY and CDR2 as SMNVEV (reference sequence). CDR3 nucleotide sequence: TGTGCCAGCAGTCCGACAGTGGAGGGCGAGCAGTACGTC. Its protein is CASSPTVEGEQYV.

Remarks on this clonotype: A much larger clone sits a single nucleotide away, making a read error possible. The J gene is TRBJ1-1, the V gene TRBV5-1; unclear D gene. CDR3 length equals 15 residues. Germline loops: CDR1 SGHRS, CDR2 YFSETQ. Trimming took 4 bases from V and 1 from J, leaving 14 bases between them. CDR3 nucleotide sequence: TGCGCCAGCAGCACGACCGACGGAGCGAACACTGAAGCTTTCTTT. Translating it yields CASSTTDGANTEAFF.

V and J are TRBV6-6 and TRBJ2-7, with D perhaps assigned TRBD1 or TRBD2 (6 bases each). The CDR3 loop spans 13 amino acids. The germline gives CDR1 MNHNY, CDR2 SVGAGI (reference sequence). Trimming removed 2 bases at V and 11 bases at J, with 16 bases between. CDR3 loop: CASSYQDRREKYV. The CDR3 bases are TGTGCCAGCAGTTACCAAGACAGGAGGGAGAAGTACGTC.

By share, this clonotype counts as medium-sized. CDR3 sequence: CASSFSGRDYGYTF. The DNA of the CDR3 is TGTGCCAGCAGTTTCTCGGGACGGGACTATGGCTACACCTTC. The rearrangement links TRBV27 to TRBJ1-2; a weak D match, TRBD1 (5 bases). Germline lookup yields CDR1 MNHEY and CDR2 SMNVEV (reference sequence). With 3 bases removed from V and 3 bases from J, the gap between germline ends came to 11 bases. There are 14 residues in the CDR3.